The 18 T cell receptor beta chains presented below share a single source sample, sequenced in a study of T cell repertoires in cytomegalovirus infection. One entry per CDR3 protein results from TCRdb running MiXCR on the reads. The data show about 7,500 distinct CDR3 sequences, with around three fifths seen just once and around 73% held by the top ten. Antigens for these TCRs are unknown. Sequenced input: PBMCs, sequenced either directly or after in vitro stimulation (not recorded which). Source of these receptors: a human donor in good health (CMV status not recorded). Some clones in this sample may be carry-over from other donors' samples.

By share, this clonotype counts as medium-sized. J is TRBJ2-3 and V is TRBV7-3; D perhaps matches TRBD1 (6 bases). Germline CDR1 is SGHTA and CDR2 is FQGTGA. The CDR3 length is 14 residues. V was pared by 6 bases and J by 3 bases, with 13 bases between. The CDR3 reads CASRPDSYTDTQYF. CDR3 nucleotides: TGTGCCAGCAGACCGGACAGTTATACAGATACGCAGTATTTT.

J is TRBJ2-1 and V is TRBV20-1, with 11 positions matching TRBD2. Germline assignment: CDR1 DFQATT and CDR2 SNEGSKA (reference sequence). The CDR3 length is 13 residues. Trimming removed 8 bases from V and 7 bases from J; junction bases left unmatched: 7. CDR3 protein: CSSPGLAVNEQFF. In DNA, the CDR3 is TGCAGTTCCCCGGGACTAGCGGTGAATGAGCAGTTCTTC.

Turning to this clonotype: Its ends do not fully match the called genes, so a read error is possible. The gene calls are TRBV24-1 and TRBJ2-5, with 8 positions matching TRBD1. Germline V gene data show CDR1 as KGHDR and CDR2 as SFDVKD. CDR3 length equals 14 residues. This CDR3 is CANSYVTGEEPQYF. The CDR3 DNA sequence: TGTGCCAACAGTTATGTGACAGGGGAAGAGCCCCAGTACTTC.

Note on this clonotype: A read error may produce the germline difference seen at one junction end. The chain is built from TRBV7-9 and TRBJ2-7; 9 nucleotides line up with TRBD1. The CDR3 covers 15 residues. Germline loops: CDR1 SEHNR, CDR2 FQNEAQ (reference sequence). The CDR3 DNA reads TGTTCCAGCAGTGACAGGGACAGGGTTCACTACGAGCATTACTTC. Its protein is CSSSDRDRVHYEHYF. Full variable domain (missing parts from reference TRBV7-9 and TRBJ2-7): DTGVSQNPRHKITKRGQNVTFRCDPISEHNRLYWYRQTLGQGPEFLTYFQNEAQLEKSRLLSDRFSAERPKGSFSTLEIQRTEQGDSAMYLCSSSDRDRVHYEHYFGPGTRLTVT.

The chain couples TRBV20-1 to TRBJ1-5; unclear D gene. Deletions cut 3 bases from V and 1 base from J, with 13 bases between. This CDR3 has 15 amino acids. The germline V gene has CDR1 DFQATT and CDR2 SNEGSKA (reference sequence). The CDR3 loop is CSASGQTRSNQPQHF. The DNA of the CDR3 is TGCAGTGCTAGTGGCCAGACTAGAAGCAATCAGCCCCAGCATTTT.

The gene calls are TRBV6-1 and TRBJ1-5; 7 bases line up with TRBD1. The V gene's germline CDR1 is MNHNS and CDR2 SASEGT. The CDR3 contains 19 residues. V shed 10 bases, J shed 0 bases, and the junction held 21 bases outside the gene matches. The CDR3: CATLFLTGLAAVSNQPQHF. The CDR3 region has the DNA TGTGCCACCTTATTCCTGACAGGGCTTGCCGCCGTTAGCAATCAGCCCCAGCATTTT.

Turning to this clonotype: One junction end disagrees with the germline gene, perhaps due to a read error. This chain uses TRBV6-5 with TRBJ1-5; TRBD1 matches at 8 bases. The CDR3 runs 15 residues. The germline gives CDR1 MNHEY, CDR2 SVGAGI. CDR3 amino acids: CATGLRQGTHQPQRF. The CDR3 DNA follows: TGTGCCACAGGACTCCGACAGGGGACCCATCAGCCCCAGCGTTTT.

CDR3 sequence (DNA): TGTGCCAGCAGTGACAGGTGGAGCTCCTACGAGCAGTACTTC. It codes for CASSDRWSSYEQYF. V gene TRBV6-5 combines with J gene TRBJ2-7; possible D gene TRBD1, 6 bases. The CDR3 covers 14 residues. Germline assignment: CDR1 MNHEY and CDR2 SVGAGI. Trimming stripped 5 bases from V and 0 bases from J, with 11 bases between.

This clonotype was counted between two and nine times. CDR3 nucleotides: TGTGCCAGCAGTTACGGGGCAGGATTTTCCAATTCACCCCTCCACTTT. Translated, it gives CASSYGAGFSNSPLHF. The V call is TRBV6-2 or TRBV6-3, the J call TRBJ1-6, with a possible D match to TRBD1 (5 bases). CDR3 size: 16 residues. Germline CDR1 reads MNHEY; CDR2 reads SVGEGT. Trimming took 2 bases from V and 7 from J, leaving 15 bases between them.

Worth noting for this clonotype: The junction and the germline gene differ at one end; a read error may be behind it. V is TRBV7-9 and J is TRBJ2-1, with unresolved D. The V gene's germline CDR1 is SEHNR and CDR2 FQNEAQ (reference sequence). The CDR3 extends over 16 amino acids. CDR3 sequence reads: CAIRLLGESSSNYTVF. The CDR3 region has the DNA TGTGCCATCAGATTACTCGGCGAGAGCTCCTCCAATTATACTGTCTTC.

A few counts support this clonotype. V gene TRBV12-3 or TRBV12-4 combines with J gene TRBJ2-7; 11 nucleotides agree with TRBD2. The trim removed 3 bases at V and 2 bases at J, leaving 3 bases unmatched. CDR3 length: 15 residues. CDR3 sequence: CASSLGTSGPYEQYF. The CDR3 DNA is TGTGCCAGCAGTTTGGGGACTAGCGGCCCCTACGAGCAGTACTTC.

At least ten counts were recorded for this clonotype. This chain joins TRBV4-2 and TRBJ1-2; tentatively, D is TRBD1 (5 bases). CDR1 LGHNA and CDR2 YNFKEQ come from the germline V gene. This CDR3 comprises 17 residues. V shed 0 bases and J shed 4 bases, with 18 bases lying between them. CDR3 loop: CASSQDRRNGTFYGYTF. CDR3 coding DNA: TGTGCCAGCAGCCAAGATCGGCGTAACGGGACCTTCTATGGCTACACCTTC.

Points on this clonotype: The conserved final phenylalanine or tryptophan is absent from the CDR3, which likely points to a read error. No DNA is shown, since the ends of the CDR3 on it are uncertain; the CDR3 is the one TCRdb lists. The chain uses TRBV12-3 or TRBV12-4 and TRBJ1-1; TRBD1 is the table's D call and was not checked against the DNA. The CDR3 is made up of 16 amino acids, end residues included. The CDR3 here is CASILRLSKQGTETFL.

The chain employs TRBV15 and TRBJ1-2; 7 bases map to TRBD1. The V segment lost 4 bases and the J segment 8 bases; nucleotides outside the gene matches: 4. The CDR3 loop spans 12 amino acids. CDR1 is LNHNV, CDR2 YYDKDF, per germline (reference sequence). The DNA of the CDR3 is TGTGCCACCAGCACTGGACAGGCGGGCTACACCTTC. It specifies CATSTGQAGYTF.

The gene calls are TRBV7-9 and TRBJ1-5, with a possible D match to TRBD1 (5 bases). Trimming cost V 8 bases and J 6 bases, with 14 bases left between them. This CDR3 region has 13 residues. Germline V lookup: CDR1 SEHNR, CDR2 FQNEAQ (reference sequence). The CDR3 protein is CASGGSGSQPQHF. The CDR3 nucleotides are TGTGCCAGCGGGGGGTCGGGGTCTCAGCCCCAGCATTTT.

This clonotype was observed many times. The CDR3 region has the DNA TGTGCCAGCAGCCCTCCCGGGACAGGGGTGGGGATGAACACTGAAGCTTTCTTT. It encodes CASSPPGTGVGMNTEAFF. V and J are TRBV7-2 and TRBJ1-1; TRBD1 matches 10 bases. CDR3 length equals 18 residues. J lost 0 bases, V lost 5 bases, and 12 bases had no gene match. CDR1 and CDR2 (germline): SGHTA, FQGNSA.

The sample holds a few counts of this clonotype. The CDR3 end shows no conserved phenylalanine or tryptophan, and so a read error is likely. The DNA is omitted, as the CDR3 cannot be located on it reliably, and the CDR3 follows TCRdb's listing. The rearrangement joins TRBV7-9 to TRBJ2-1. The CDR3 adds up to 16 amino acids, both ends counted. CDR1 is SEHNR and CDR2 is FQNEAQ in the germline V gene (reference sequence). The CDR3 spells CASSFWGISTYNEHFI.

This clonotype was counted only a few times. This sequence joins TRBV7-3 and TRBJ2-3, with a possible D match to TRBD2 (5 bases). This CDR3 region has 14 residues. Germline values: CDR1 SGHTA, CDR2 FQGTGA. The V gene lost 7 bases and the J gene lost 1 base, with 12 bases spanning the gap. CDR3 protein: CASNSGPGTDTQYF. The CDR3 bases are TGTGCCAGCAACAGCGGACCCGGCACAGATACGCAGTATTTT.